These T cell receptor beta chains were read from a single sample in a study of blood T cell repertoires in COVID-19. Using immunoSEQ multiplex PCR, the repertoire was profiled, and TCRdb retains in-frame clones only, with some absent. The sample carries fewer than 90,000 clones, roughly 81% recorded once. The specimen was peripheral blood. These receptors all come from a man aged 65-85 years with acute or convalescent COVID-19. CDR3s include the opening cysteine and the closing phenylalanine or tryptophan. D genes are given only for firm matches.

v_gene,len,d_gene,j_gene,CDR3nt,CDR3aa
TRBV19,15,.,TRBJ1-5,TGTGCCAGTAGTACCGGCGGGGGGACTGATCAGCCCCAGCATTTT,CASSTGGGTDQPQHF
TRBV6-6,14,.,TRBJ2-7,TGTGCCAGCAGACCCAACCACAGGGAGTACGAGCAGTACTTC,CASRPNHREYEQYF
TRBV2,12,.,TRBJ1-6,TGTGCCAGCAGTGACCGGGTAGGACCCCTCCACTTT,CASSDRVGPLHF
TRBV5-6,12,.,TRBJ2-7,TGTGCCAGCAGCTCACAGTACTACGAGCAGTACTTC,CASSSQYYEQYF
TRBV19,12,TRBD1,TRBJ1-1,TGTGCCAGTAGCTATATCAGGGGGCGGACTTTCTTT,CASSYIRGRTFF
TRBV7-3,13,.,TRBJ1-3,TGTGCCAGCAGCTTAAACAGGGGAAACACCATATATTTT,CASSLNRGNTIYF
TRBV7-7,14,.,TRBJ2-2,TGTGCTAGCAGCCCCGGGTCAACACCCGGGGAGCTGTTTTTT,CASSPGSTPGELFF
TRBV3-1/TRBV3-2,15,.,TRBJ2-1,TGTGCCAGCAGCCAAGGGGCAGGGCCGGCCAATGAGCAGTTCTTC,CASSQGAGPANEQFF
TRBV7-8,11,.,TRBJ2-7,TGTGCCAGCAGCCCCCGTCACGAGCAGTACTTC,CASSPRHEQYF
TRBV2,13,.,TRBJ2-5,TGTGCCAGCAGTGAAGTGCAGGGGGGGACCCAGTACTTC,CASSEVQGGTQYF
TRBV11-3,13,TRBD2,TRBJ2-1,TGTGCCAGCAGCTTAGAGGGGGGGTATGAGCAGTTCTTC,CASSLEGGYEQFF